The entry below gives a single TCR beta chain sequence along with its context. This specimen includes other DNA sequences encoding the same CDR3. The method was immunoSEQ multiplex PCR; TCRdb's version includes in-frame clones alone and lacks a portion of them. The sample consists of some 2.3 million clones, roughly 93% of them appearing once. V lost 3 bases and J lost 4, with 6 bases in between. The CDR3 is made up of 12 amino acids. Looked up from germline, CDR1 is KGHSH and CDR2 is LQKENI. These data are taken from a study of shared clonotypes between healthy human individuals. Subsets obtained from CD4+ cells comprised CD45RA+ naive and CD45RA-negative memory cells.

Specimen: naive CD4+ T cells from PBMCs. Specified subset: CD45RA+ positively selected. The chain couples TRBV18 to TRBJ2-5; no reliable D call. The source of this sequence is a young man in good health. Some clones in this sample may be carry-over from other donors' samples. The CDR3 coding sequence is TGTGCCAGCTCACCGAGTGGAGAGACCCAGTACTTC. Translation: CASSPSGETQYF.